This T cell receptor beta chain was profiled in a study of T cells after yellow fever vaccination. A universal primer site and UMIs were added as TCR cDNA was made by 5'RACE template switching. TCRdb independently ran MiXCR on the 5' RACE reads; one entry per CDR3 protein. The data show over 150,000 distinct CDR3 sequences, with 6% to 7.5% seen just once and approximately 2.5% held by the top ten. CDR1 MNHNS and CDR2 SASEGT come from the germline V gene. The V and J ends lost 6 bases and 5 bases respectively, with 11 bases between them. The CDR3 loop spans 14 amino acids. This clonotype has just a few counts.

The material was CD4+ T cells sorted from PBMCs, obtained 5 days after the first yellow fever vaccination. The receptor's source is a man in his late teens or twenties who received the YFV17D yellow fever vaccine. The chain carries TRBV6-1 and TRBJ1-6; D remains ambiguous. CDR3 DNA: TGTGCCAGCAGCTCCGGACGGAATAATTCACCCCTCCACTTT. Protein sequence: CASSSGRNNSPLHF.